Below, 22 T cell receptor beta chains from the same sample are listed, as sequenced in a study of identical twins. TCRdb re-analysed the 5' RACE reads in MiXCR, keeping a single row per CDR3 protein. The sample holds around 680,000 distinct CDR3 sequences, 8.5% to 9.5% seen once. These data were also reused for a study on yellow fever vaccine responses in identical twins.

Sequences were obtained from PBMCs. The source of these receptors is a woman aged 18 to 35 in good health.

The chain carries TRBV7-9 and TRBJ2-7; 9 nucleotides align to TRBD1. V gave up 5 bases and J gave up 2 bases; unmatched junction bases: 13. Germline V gene sequence: CDR1 SEHNR, CDR2 FQNEAQ (reference sequence). The CDR3 runs to 17 residues. This chain's CDR3 is CASSTGQGLGETYEQYF. The CDR3 DNA reads TGTGCCAGCAGCACCGGACAGGGGCTTGGGGAAACCTACGAGCAGTACTTC.

This clonotype was seen a few times. This rearrangement joins TRBV27 to TRBJ1-5, with no clear D. Germline lookup yields CDR1 MNHEY and CDR2 SMNVEV (reference sequence). The CDR3 loop spans 13 amino acids. The germline V and J ends were trimmed by 6 bases and 10 bases, with 16 bases remaining between them. This CDR3 reads CASSPRGYVPQHF. For the CDR3, the DNA is TGTGCCAGCAGCCCACGCGGGTATGTTCCCCAGCATTTT.

The rearrangement uses TRBV29-1 and TRBJ2-4; 9 bases match TRBD2. Germline V gene lookup returns CDR1 SQVTM and CDR2 ANQGSEA. V was clipped by 2 bases and J by 8 bases; unmatched bases: 10. The CDR3 consists of 15 residues. CDR3 residues: CSVEMREGQGYIQYF. The CDR3 region has the DNA TGCAGCGTTGAAATGCGGGAGGGCCAAGGATACATTCAGTACTTC.

The V gene is TRBV4-3, the J gene TRBJ2-7, with 14 bases matching TRBD2. This CDR3 region has 17 residues. The germline CDR1 and CDR2 sequences are LGHNA and YSLEER. After removal of 2 bases from V and 3 bases from J, the junction contained 6 bases not matched to a gene. Written as DNA, the CDR3 is TGCGCCAGCAGCCAACGCCTCGGGACTAGCGGGAGCTACGAGCAGTACTTC. This sequence encodes CASSQRLGTSGSYEQYF.

The sample holds a few counts of this clonotype. The chain recombines TRBV20-1 with TRBJ2-5; D gene unclear. V lost 6 bases and J lost 5, with 7 bases in between. Germline CDR1 is DFQATT and CDR2 is SNEGSKA (reference sequence). CDR3 size: 10 residues. CDR3 DNA: TGCAGTGCGGCTGAGGAGACCCAGTACTTC. Translation: CSAAEETQYF.

The sample holds many counts of this clonotype. V is TRBV20-1 and J is TRBJ2-1, with 13 bases lining up with TRBD2. This CDR3 has 19 amino acids. Trimming removed 3 bases from V and 7 bases from J; junction bases left unmatched: 18. In germline, CDR1 is DFQATT, CDR2 SNEGSKA (reference sequence). CDR3 region: CSASRGLAGAAIVVNEQFF. For the CDR3, the DNA is TGCAGTGCTAGTCGAGGACTAGCGGGGGCCGCCATCGTGGTGAATGAGCAGTTCTTC.

Here the CDR3 reads CASSYGTDGYTF. CDR3 sequence (DNA): TGTGCCAGCAGTTATGGGACAGATGGCTACACCTTC. The chain links TRBV6-5 to TRBJ1-2, with 7 bases lining up with TRBD1. J gave up 6 bases and V 3 bases, and 1 base lay outside the gene matches. CDR3 length: 12 amino acids. Per germline, CDR1 MNHEY and CDR2 SVGAGI.

This clonotype was found a few times. The gene calls are TRBV11-2 and TRBJ2-7; TRBD2 is a possible D gene (6 bases). Trimming took off 2 bases at V and 6 bases at J, with 14 bases between the two ends. Germline CDR1 and CDR2: SGHAT and FQNNGV. This CDR3 comprises 14 residues. CDR3 residues: CASSLWGTGGEQYF. The CDR3 DNA is TGTGCCAGCAGCTTATGGGGGACTGGGGGCGAGCAGTACTTC.

This clonotype was observed a few times. The V and J genes are TRBV28 and TRBJ1-1; tentative D call: TRBD1 (6 bases). This CDR3 contains 17 residues. Germline V CDR1 and CDR2: MDHEN, SYDVKM. V lost 0 bases to trimming and J lost 4 bases, with 18 bases between them. The CDR3, as DNA: TGTGCCAGCAGTTTATGGGCCCGGACAGCGACGATCACTGAAGCTTTCTTT. Residues: CASSLWARTATITEAFF.

V usage is TRBV21-1 and J usage is TRBJ1-2; the D call TRBD1 from the table was never checked on the DNA. TRBV21-1 is classified as a pseudogene. The CDR3 contains 14 residues. DNA for the CDR3: TGTGCCAGCACCAAAAAACTCGGGGGACAGGTCTACACCTTC. It yields the protein CASTKKLGGQVYTF.

This clonotype was observed a few times. In DNA form, the CDR3 reads TGCGCCAGCAGCCAAGAAAGACAGCGCTCTGGAAACACCATATATTTT. This translates into CASSQERQRSGNTIYF. The gene calls are TRBV4-1 and TRBJ1-3; a possible D gene is TRBD1 (5 bases). This CDR3 region has 16 residues. The ends were cut back, 0 bases at V and 0 bases at J, with 9 bases in the middle. Germline V CDR1 and CDR2: MGHRA, YSYEKL.

V usage is TRBV19 and J usage is TRBJ2-1, with a tentative D call TRBD1 (6 bases). Per the germline V gene, CDR1 is LNHDA and CDR2 is SQIVND (reference sequence). The CDR3 sequence is 14 residues long. Trimming took off 4 bases at V and 6 bases at J, with 13 bases between the two ends. The CDR3 reads CASSTMGAFNEQFF. In DNA, the CDR3 is TGTGCCAGTAGTACAATGGGGGCTTTCAATGAGCAGTTCTTC.

The rearrangement links TRBV20-1 to TRBJ2-7, with D perhaps TRBD1 or TRBD2 (5 bases each). The CDR3 length is 15 residues. The germline gives CDR1 DFQATT, CDR2 SNEGSKA (reference sequence). The ends were cut back, 0 bases at V and 2 bases at J, with 14 bases in the middle. CDR3 sequence (DNA): TGCAGTGCTAGAGATCTTTGGGGGTTCACCTACGAGCAGTACTTC. Translation: CSARDLWGFTYEQYF.

Only a few counts were recorded for this clonotype. The V call is TRBV10-3, the J call TRBJ2-1; no firm D call. Germline lookup yields CDR1 ENHRY and CDR2 SYGVKD. The CDR3 has 12 amino acids. CDR3 DNA: TGTGCTAACAGACCTACCGGCGGTGAGCAGTTCTTC. It yields the protein CANRPTGGEQFF.

J is TRBJ2-2 and V is TRBV7-9; D perhaps matches TRBD2 (6 bases). Germline V gene data show CDR1 as SEHNR and CDR2 as FQNEAQ (reference sequence). V lost 6 bases to trimming and J lost 7 bases, with 18 bases between them. The CDR3 runs to 15 residues. The CDR3, as DNA: TGTGCCAGCAGAGCGACGGGACTCCCCCACGGGGAGCTGTTTTTT. It translates to CASRATGLPHGELFF.

This clonotype occurred many times. The chain combines TRBV5-1 with TRBJ2-7; the D gene could be TRBD1 or TRBD2 (5 bases each). V gave up 3 bases and J gave up 4 bases, with 20 bases separating them. The germline V gene has CDR1 SGHRS and CDR2 YFSETQ. The CDR3 is 16 residues long. For the CDR3, the DNA is TGCGCCAGCAGCTGGTCCGTTTTGGGGGAGCGTTACGAGCAGTACTTC. This codes for CASSWSVLGERYEQYF.

In this sample, this clonotype turned up many times. This sequence joins TRBV29-1 and TRBJ1-2, with 11 bases aligning to TRBD1. The V gene's germline CDR1 is SQVTM and CDR2 ANQGSEA. J gave up 2 bases and V 8 bases, and 7 bases lay outside the gene matches. This CDR3 has 14 residues. The CDR3 sequence is CSFGQGAINYGYTF. The CDR3 DNA reads as TGCAGCTTTGGACAGGGGGCGATAAACTATGGCTACACCTTC.

The genes are TRBV7-9 and TRBJ1-1; no reliable D call. Germline V gives CDR1 SEHNR, CDR2 FQNEAQ (reference sequence). CDR3 size: 15 residues. V was clipped by 1 base and J by 1 base, with 10 bases between them. The CDR3 bases are TGTGCCAGCAGCTTAGTCCCTCGACAGAACACTGAAGCTTTCTTT. Its protein is CASSLVPRQNTEAFF.

This rearrangement joins TRBV14 to TRBJ2-7, with TRBD2 as a possible D gene (6 bases). Per germline, CDR1 SGHDN and CDR2 FVKESK. V was pared by 9 bases and J by 5 bases, with 23 bases between. The CDR3 spans 15 residues. The CDR3 coding sequence is TGTGCCAGTTCCCCCTGGGACTCCACTTTCGACGAGCAGTACTTC. This codes for CASSPWDSTFDEQYF.

This clonotype has just a few counts. J is TRBJ2-7 and V is TRBV20-1, with 11 bases lining up with TRBD2. J was trimmed by 6 bases and V by 1 base; bases with no gene match: 5. The CDR3 spans 14 residues. CDR1 and CDR2 (germline): DFQATT, SNEGSKA (reference sequence). The CDR3 DNA is TGCAGTGCTAGAGTTAGCGGGGGGGCCTCCGAGCAGTACTTC. It specifies CSARVSGGASEQYF.

This chain joins TRBV6-1 and TRBJ2-7, with D tentatively TRBD2 (5 bases). The length of the CDR3 is 14 residues. Germline assignment: CDR1 MNHNS and CDR2 SASEGT. V lost 3 bases, J lost 5 bases, and 14 bases lay in between. CDR3: CASSEEDGVHEQYF. The DNA for the CDR3 is TGTGCCAGCAGTGAGGAGGATGGGGTCCACGAGCAGTACTTC.

This clonotype was observed a few times. The chain joins TRBV27 to TRBJ2-7, with TRBD2 matching 8 bases. The V segment lost 5 bases and the J segment 5 bases; nucleotides outside the gene matches: 8. CDR3 size: 14 residues. From germline, CDR1 is MNHEY and CDR2 SMNVEV (reference sequence). CDR3 DNA sequence: TGTGCCAGCAGTGAGGTAGCGGGGAGCCACGAGCAGTACTTC. Protein product: CASSEVAGSHEQYF.